What follows is one T cell receptor beta chain and its context. What it binds is not known. The germline gives CDR1 KGHSH, CDR2 LQKENI. There are 12 residues in the CDR3. From the 5' RACE reads, TCRdb lists one entry per CDR3 protein and no DNA. The specimen's table records 350,000 to 550,000 distinct CDR3 sequences. This record comes from a study of monozygotic twins with inflammatory bowel disease. Study observations and caveats: Whether twins were concordant or discordant made no difference to repertoire similarity, possibly from limited power.

This TCR derives from a human donor with ulcerative colitis or Crohn's disease, or a healthy co-twin of an affected twin (not recorded which). The chain employs TRBV18 and TRBJ2-7; TCRdb reports TRBD1, a call that lacks DNA to check it against. Sequenced: blood. This CDR3 is CASSPGHSEQYF.